The rows below give T cell receptor beta chains drawn from one sample of a study of cytomegalovirus exposure and HLA in healthy donors. Sequencing was performed with immunoSEQ multiplex PCR; in TCRdb, only in-frame clones are kept and a portion is missing. The data hold approximately 160,000 clones, with 75% to 90% observed a single time. Sequenced sample: PBMCs. These TCRs come from a human donor in good health. The CDR3 runs from the conserved cysteine through the conserved F or W. D genes are given only for firm matches. Clone size is not always given. Where it is, it says once, few, many or a class for expanded clones.

CDR3 DNA | CDR3 protein | clone size | J gene | V gene | D gene
TGCGCCAGCAGCCCGACTAGCGGGGGGTTACCCTACGAGCAGTACTTC | CASSPTSGGLPYEQYF | . | TRBJ2-7 | TRBV5-1 | TRBD2
TGTGCCAGCAGCTGGGCTAGCGGGGGGGCCTCCACAGATACGCAGTATTTT | CASSWASGGASTDTQYF | . | TRBJ2-3 | TRBV5-8 | TRBD2
TGTGCCAGCAGCCACGGGACTAGCGGGGCCAATGAGCAGTTCTTC | CASSHGTSGANEQFF | . | TRBJ2-1 | TRBV7-9 | TRBD2
TGCGCCAGCAGCCAAGATATCGCGGGGGGGCCGGAGACCCAGTACTTC | CASSQDIAGGPETQYF | . | TRBJ2-5 | TRBV4-1 | TRBD2
TGTGCCATCAGCGTTGGACAGCTCAGTGCAACTAATGAAAAACTGTTTTTT | CAISVGQLSATNEKLFF | . | TRBJ1-4 | TRBV10-3 | .
TGTGCCAGCAGTCGGGGACAGACCTATGGCTACACCTTC | CASSRGQTYGYTF | once | TRBJ1-2 | TRBV7-9 | TRBD1
TGCGCCAGCAGACTAGCGGGGTACAATGAGCAGTTCTTC | CASRLAGYNEQFF | . | TRBJ2-1 | TRBV4-3 | TRBD2
TGTGCCAGCAGCCGGGAGTATGGCTACCCCTTC | CASSREYGYPF | . | TRBJ1-2 | TRBV7-9 | .
TGTGCCAGCAGCTTAGGGACTAGCGGGGGTACCTACAATGAGCAGTTCTTC | CASSLGTSGGTYNEQFF | . | TRBJ2-1 | TRBV7-6 | TRBD2
TGCAGTGCTAGTCGGGTTGCGGGGCAGTACTTC | CSASRVAGQYF | . | TRBJ2-7 | TRBV20-1 | .
TGTGCCAGCTCACCCGAGGGCAACCAGCCCCAGCATTTT | CASSPEGNQPQHF | . | TRBJ1-5 | TRBV18 | .
TGTGCCAGCAGTGGTAGCGGGGGGGCGAATGAGCAGTTCTTC | CASSGSGGANEQFF | . | TRBJ2-1 | TRBV6-6 | TRBD2
TGCGCCAGCAGAGCGGCAGGGGGCCAAAACACTGAAGCTTTCTTT | CASRAAGGQNTEAFF | . | TRBJ1-1 | TRBV5-1 | TRBD1
TGCGCCAGCAGCAGCGGACAGGGAAGGGGCACCGGGGAGCTGTTTTTT | CASSSGQGRGTGELFF | . | TRBJ2-2 | TRBV5-1 | TRBD1
TGTGCCAGCAGTTTATCGAACAGGGCCTACGAGCAGTACTTC | CASSLSNRAYEQYF | . | TRBJ2-7 | TRBV27 | .
TGTGCCAGCAGACGGGACTCAGTCTCCTACGAGCAGTACTTC | CASRRDSVSYEQYF | . | TRBJ2-7 | TRBV7-9 | .
TGTGCCAGTCAGCTTACGGGGGAGCAGTACTTC | CASQLTGEQYF | . | TRBJ2-7 | TRBV5-6 | .
TGTGCCAGCAGTGACGGGTTGGCCGAGCAGTACTTC | CASSDGLAEQYF | few | TRBJ2-7 | TRBV9 | .
TGTGCCAGCAGCTTCGGGGTAGCGGGGGCAGATACGCAGTATTTT | CASSFGVAGADTQYF | . | TRBJ2-3 | TRBV7-3 | TRBD2
TGTGCCAGCAGGCACGAGGGCCTATTCACTAACAATGAGCAGTTCTTC | CASRHEGLFTNNEQFF | . | TRBJ2-1 | TRBV13 | .
TGTGCCAGCAGTACAAGCCGGGACAGGGCTGAAGCTTTCTTT | CASSTSRDRAEAFF | . | TRBJ1-1 | TRBV28 | TRBD1
TGTGCCAGCAGCTTATTCGTCGGGGGGGTGGAGACCCAGTACTTC | CASSLFVGGVETQYF | once | TRBJ2-5 | TRBV11-2 | TRBD2
TGTGCCAGCAGCAGACAGGGGGTAGGAGCAACTGAAGCTTTCTTT | CASSRQGVGATEAFF | . | TRBJ1-1 | TRBV7-8 | TRBD1
TGTGCCAGCAGCATACAGGGTGGCGGGGAGCTGTTTTTT | CASSIQGGGELFF | . | TRBJ2-2 | TRBV5-6 | .
TGTGCCAGCAGCGAACCTAGCGGGAAGTACGAGCAGTACTTC | CASSEPSGKYEQYF | . | TRBJ2-7 | TRBV7-2 | TRBD2
TGTGCCAGCAGCATGTCGGGACAGTACTACGAGCAGTACTTC | CASSMSGQYYEQYF | . | TRBJ2-7 | TRBV21-1 | .
TGTGCCAGCAGCTTAGTTCCGGGGGGAGGATACAATGAGCAGTTCTTC | CASSLVPGGGYNEQFF | . | TRBJ2-1 | TRBV7-2 | TRBD2
TGTGCCAGCAGCTCCGACCTGACTAGCGGGGTAACCCAGTACTTC | CASSSDLTSGVTQYF | . | TRBJ2-5 | TRBV5-6 | TRBD2
TGTGCCAGCAGCGCCCAACCGGGCACTGAAGCTTTCTTT | CASSAQPGTEAFF | . | TRBJ1-1 | TRBV9 | .
TGTGCCAGCAGCTTGACTAGCGGGGACACAGATACGCAGTATTTT | CASSLTSGDTDTQYF | . | TRBJ2-3 | TRBV5-8 | TRBD2